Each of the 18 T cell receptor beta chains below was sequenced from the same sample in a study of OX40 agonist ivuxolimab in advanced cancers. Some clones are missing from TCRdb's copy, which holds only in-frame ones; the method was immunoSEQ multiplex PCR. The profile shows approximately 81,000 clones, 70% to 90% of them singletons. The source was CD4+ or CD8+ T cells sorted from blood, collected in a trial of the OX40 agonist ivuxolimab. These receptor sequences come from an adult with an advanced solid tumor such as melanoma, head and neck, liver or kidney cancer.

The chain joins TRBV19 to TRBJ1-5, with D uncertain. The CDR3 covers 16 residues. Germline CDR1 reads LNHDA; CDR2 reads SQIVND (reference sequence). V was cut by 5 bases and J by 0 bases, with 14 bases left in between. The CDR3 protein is CASSPGRLYSNQPQHF. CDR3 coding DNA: TGTGCCAGTAGTCCTGGCAGGTTGTATAGCAATCAGCCCCAGCATTTT. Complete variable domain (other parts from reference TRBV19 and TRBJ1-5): DGGITQSPKYLFRKEGQNVTLSCEQNLNHDAMYWYRQDPGQGLRLIYYSQIVNDFQKGDIAEGYSVSREKKESFPLTVTSAQKNPTAFYLCASSPGRLYSNQPQHFGDGTRLSIL.

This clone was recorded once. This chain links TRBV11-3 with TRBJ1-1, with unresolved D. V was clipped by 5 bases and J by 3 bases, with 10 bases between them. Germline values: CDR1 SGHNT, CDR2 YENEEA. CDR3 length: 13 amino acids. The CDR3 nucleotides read TGTGCCAGCAGCCCCGGACCTTACACTGAAGCTTTCTTT. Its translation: CASSPGPYTEAFF.

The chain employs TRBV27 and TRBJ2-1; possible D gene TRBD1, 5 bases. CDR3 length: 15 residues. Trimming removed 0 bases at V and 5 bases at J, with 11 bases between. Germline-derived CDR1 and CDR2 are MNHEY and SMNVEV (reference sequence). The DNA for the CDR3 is TGTGCCAGCAGTTTATCGCGGACACAGCACAATGAGCAGTTCTTC. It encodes CASSLSRTQHNEQFF.

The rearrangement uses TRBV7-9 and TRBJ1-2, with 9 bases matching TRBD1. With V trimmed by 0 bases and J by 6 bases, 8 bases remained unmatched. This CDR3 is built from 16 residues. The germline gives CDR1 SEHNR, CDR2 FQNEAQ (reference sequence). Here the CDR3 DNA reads TGTGCCAGCAGCTTAGCAGGGACAGGGTGGAGTAATGGCTACACCTTC. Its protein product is CASSLAGTGWSNGYTF.

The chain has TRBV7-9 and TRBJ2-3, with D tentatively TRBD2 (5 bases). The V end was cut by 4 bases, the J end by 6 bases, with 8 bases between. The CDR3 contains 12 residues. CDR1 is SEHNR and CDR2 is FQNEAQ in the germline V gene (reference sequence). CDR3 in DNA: TGTGCCAGCAGCTCCACGGGGGATACGCAGTATTTT. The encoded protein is CASSSTGDTQYF.

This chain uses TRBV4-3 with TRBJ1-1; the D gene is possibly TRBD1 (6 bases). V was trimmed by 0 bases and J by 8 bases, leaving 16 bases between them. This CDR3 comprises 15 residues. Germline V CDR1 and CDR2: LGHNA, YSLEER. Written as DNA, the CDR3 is TGCGCCAGCAGCCAAGATGTTCAGTGGGGGCCCGAAGCTTTCTTT. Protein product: CASSQDVQWGPEAFF.

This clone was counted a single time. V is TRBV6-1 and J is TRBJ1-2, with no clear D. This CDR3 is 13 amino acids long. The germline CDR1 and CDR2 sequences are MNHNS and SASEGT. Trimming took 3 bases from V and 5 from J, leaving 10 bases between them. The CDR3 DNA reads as TGTGCCAGCAGTGACGTAGGAGCATATGGCTACACCTTC. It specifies CASSDVGAYGYTF.

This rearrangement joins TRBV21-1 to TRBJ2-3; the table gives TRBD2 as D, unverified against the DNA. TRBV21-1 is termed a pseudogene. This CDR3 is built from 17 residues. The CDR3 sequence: CASSKGVRGGPGDTQYF. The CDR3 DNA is TGTGCCAGCAGCAAAGGCGTCCGGGGGGGGCCCGGAGATACGCAGTATTTT.

The CDR3 DNA is TGCGCCAGCAGCCAAGAAGGGGGAGTGGCTAATCGCAATCAGCCCCAGCATTTT. Its translation: CASSQEGGVANRNQPQHF. The chain has TRBV4-1 and TRBJ1-5; D perhaps matches TRBD1 (6 bases). The length of the CDR3 is 18 residues. CDR1 is MGHRA and CDR2 is YSYEKL in the germline V gene. Trimming left V 0 bases short and J 2 bases short, with 17 bases between.

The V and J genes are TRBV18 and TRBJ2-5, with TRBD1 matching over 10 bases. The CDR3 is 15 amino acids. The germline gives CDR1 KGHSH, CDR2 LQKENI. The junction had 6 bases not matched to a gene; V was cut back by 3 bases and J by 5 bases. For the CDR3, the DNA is TGTGCCAGCTCACCGACAGGGGGCCTGGGGGAGACCCAGTACTTC. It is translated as CASSPTGGLGETQYF.

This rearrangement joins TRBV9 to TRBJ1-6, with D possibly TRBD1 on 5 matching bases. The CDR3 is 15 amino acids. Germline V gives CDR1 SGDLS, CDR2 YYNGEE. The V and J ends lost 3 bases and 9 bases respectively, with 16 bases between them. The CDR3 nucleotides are TGTGCCAGCAGCGCGAAACTCAACGGGGCTTCACCCCTCCACTTT. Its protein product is CASSAKLNGASPLHF.

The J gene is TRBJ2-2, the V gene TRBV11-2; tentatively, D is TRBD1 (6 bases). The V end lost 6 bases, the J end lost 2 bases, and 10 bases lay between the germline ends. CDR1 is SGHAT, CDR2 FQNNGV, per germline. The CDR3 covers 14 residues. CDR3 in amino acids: CASRWTANTGELFF. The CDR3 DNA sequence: TGTGCCAGCAGATGGACAGCCAACACCGGGGAGCTGTTTTTT.

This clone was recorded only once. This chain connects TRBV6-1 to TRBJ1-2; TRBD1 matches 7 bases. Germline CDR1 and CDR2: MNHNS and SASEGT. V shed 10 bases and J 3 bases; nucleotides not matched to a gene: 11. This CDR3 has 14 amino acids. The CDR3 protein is CATEKRDRHYGYTF. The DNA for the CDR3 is TGTGCCACAGAGAAACGGGACAGACACTATGGCTACACCTTC.

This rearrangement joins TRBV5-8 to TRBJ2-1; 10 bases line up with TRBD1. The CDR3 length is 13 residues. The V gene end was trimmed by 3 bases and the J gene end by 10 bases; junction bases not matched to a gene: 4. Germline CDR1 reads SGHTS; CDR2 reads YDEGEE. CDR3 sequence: CASSSVTGGEQFF. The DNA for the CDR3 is TGTGCCAGCAGCTCTGTGACAGGGGGCGAGCAGTTCTTC.

The CDR3 nucleotides are TGTGCCAGCAGCTTCGTGGAGGGGTCCTACGAGCAGTACTTC. Its protein is CASSFVEGSYEQYF. The chain uses TRBV7-2 and TRBJ2-7; D might be TRBD2 (6 bases). V was cut by 3 bases and J by 1 base, with 10 bases left in between. CDR3 length: 14 residues. Germline V lookup: CDR1 SGHTA, CDR2 FQGNSA.

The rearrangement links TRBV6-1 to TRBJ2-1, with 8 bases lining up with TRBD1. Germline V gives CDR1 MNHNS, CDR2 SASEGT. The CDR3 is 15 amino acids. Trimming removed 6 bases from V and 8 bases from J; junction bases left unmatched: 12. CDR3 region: CASSPTRQGWDEQFF. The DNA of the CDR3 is TGTGCCAGCAGCCCCACCCGACAGGGGTGGGATGAGCAGTTCTTC.

The CDR3 nucleotides are TGTGCCAGCAGCTCCAGGACGGGGGACTATGGCTACACCTTC. This codes for CASSSRTGDYGYTF. V and J are TRBV5-6 and TRBJ1-2; weak D call: TRBD1 (5 bases). V gave up 3 bases and J gave up 3 bases, with 12 bases separating them. Germline V gene sequence: CDR1 SGHDT, CDR2 YYEEEE. This CDR3 spans 14 amino acids.

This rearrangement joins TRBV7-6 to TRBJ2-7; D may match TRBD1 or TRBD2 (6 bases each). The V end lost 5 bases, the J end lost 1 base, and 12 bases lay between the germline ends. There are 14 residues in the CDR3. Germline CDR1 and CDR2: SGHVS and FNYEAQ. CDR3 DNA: TGTGCCAGCAGCCAAGGGGGGACGTCCTACGAGCAGTACTTC. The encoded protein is CASSQGGTSYEQYF. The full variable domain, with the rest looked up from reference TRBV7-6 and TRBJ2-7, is GAGVSQSPRYKVTKRGQDVALRCDPISGHVSLYWYRQALGQGPEFLTYFNYEAQQDKSGLPNDRFSAERPEGSISTLTIQRTEQRDSAMYRCASSQGGTSYEQYFGPGTRLTVT.